Presented here are 30 T cell receptor beta chains from one specimen sequenced in a study of a mutant IDH1 vaccine in newly diagnosed glioma. Their specific antigens are unknown. Regarding time point: week 35, safety follow-up. Doses of 300 ug of mutant IDH1 20-mer peptide were given with topical imiquimod. Method: immunoSEQ multiplex PCR; TCRdb's copy keeps in-frame clones and lacks some. The data contain about 32,000 clones, roughly 75% of them singletons. The sequencing here drew on PBMCs, taken from a glioma patient whose treatment included an IDH1 peptide vaccine. These receptor sequences come from a middle-aged woman with glioma.

This chain connects TRBV27 to TRBJ2-7; possibly TRBD2 for D (5 bases). V was shortened by 6 bases and J by 4 bases, with 13 bases between the two germline ends. This CDR3 region has 13 residues. Per germline, CDR1 MNHEY and CDR2 SMNVEV (reference sequence). The CDR3 nucleotides are TGTGCCAGCAGAGGAGGTGCTAGGTACGAGCAGTACTTC. It translates to CASRGGARYEQYF.

The V call is TRBV2, the J call TRBJ1-4; perhaps TRBD1 as D (6 bases). The germline V gene encodes CDR1 SNHLY and CDR2 FYNNEI. The CDR3 length is 14 residues. Deletions cut 3 bases from V and 8 bases from J, with 13 bases between. The CDR3 region is CASSDGGEGEKLFF. CDR3 DNA: TGTGCCAGCAGTGACGGGGGCGAGGGCGAAAAACTGTTTTTT.

CDR3 DNA: TGTGCCAGCACCACGCAGGGGGATGACTATGGCTACACCTTC. Translated, it gives CASTTQGDDYGYTF. The V and J genes are TRBV28 and TRBJ1-2, with 7 bases identical to TRBD1. Germline CDR1 MDHEN, CDR2 SYDVKM. The CDR3 totals 14 residues. V was pared by 7 bases and J by 3 bases, with 8 bases of the junction left unmatched.

This clone was picked up one time. The chain carries TRBV2 and TRBJ1-2; TRBD1 is a possible D gene (6 bases). This CDR3 is 15 amino acids long. Germline CDR1 SNHLY, CDR2 FYNNEI. Trimming took off 4 bases at V and 0 bases at J, with 12 bases between the two ends. CDR3 coding DNA: TGTGCCAGCAGTGTCAGGGGTTTAGCTAACTATGGCTACACCTTC. Translating it yields CASSVRGLANYGYTF.

This clone appeared a few times. The V call is TRBV9, the J call TRBJ1-1; D unresolved. Looked up from germline, CDR1 is SGDLS and CDR2 is YYNGEE. The CDR3 is made up of 12 amino acids. Trimming cost V 0 bases and J 6 bases, with 6 bases left between them. For the CDR3, the DNA is TGTGCCAGCAGCGTAGTGGAGGCTGAAGCTTTCTTT. Protein sequence: CASSVVEAEAFF.

The rearrangement uses TRBV7-8 and TRBJ1-1, with D possibly TRBD1 on 5 matching bases. V was trimmed by 1 base and J by 0 bases, leaving 9 bases between them. There are 15 residues in the CDR3. In germline, CDR1 is SGHVS, CDR2 FQNEAQ. The CDR3 reads CASSLGGGMNTEAFF. The CDR3 DNA follows: TGTGCCAGCAGCTTAGGCGGGGGGATGAACACTGAAGCTTTCTTT. The whole variable domain, filled in from reference TRBV7-8 and TRBJ1-1, reads GAGVSQSPRYKVAKRGQDVALRCDPISGHVSLFWYQQALGQGPEFLTYFQNEAQLDKSGLPSDRFFAERPEGSVSTLKIQRTQQEDSAVYLCASSLGGGMNTEAFFGQGTRLTVV.

The chain joins TRBV2 to TRBJ2-3; tentative D call: TRBD1 (5 bases). Germline lookup yields CDR1 SNHLY and CDR2 FYNNEI. The ends were cut back, 2 bases at V and 0 bases at J, with 9 bases in the middle. The CDR3 extends over 15 amino acids. This CDR3 reads CASSERGQSTDTQYF. The CDR3 nucleotides read TGTGCCAGCAGTGAAAGGGGTCAGAGCACAGATACGCAGTATTTT.

The rearrangement joins TRBV11-2 to TRBJ1-3; tentative D call: TRBD1 (5 bases). V lost 1 base and J lost 4, with 11 bases in between. In germline, CDR1 is SGHAT, CDR2 FQNNGV. The CDR3 sequence is 15 residues long. The CDR3 nucleotides read TGTGCCAGCAGCTTAGTTGGGGCAGGGGGAAACACCATATATTTT. Protein product: CASSLVGAGGNTIYF.

J is TRBJ2-7 and V is TRBV7-6; 10 bases match TRBD2. The CDR3 is made up of 16 amino acids. The trim removed 1 base at V and 4 bases at J, leaving 7 bases unmatched. Germline CDR1 and CDR2: SGHVS and FNYEAQ. The CDR3 reads CASSLVPSGGLYEQYF. For the CDR3, the DNA is TGTGCCAGCAGCTTAGTGCCTAGCGGGGGACTTTACGAGCAGTACTTC.

This chain connects TRBV7-2 to TRBJ1-2; D unclear. Germline V CDR1 and CDR2: SGHTA, FQGNSA. V was cut by 1 base and J by 7 bases, with 10 bases left in between. CDR3 length: 13 residues. The CDR3 sequence: CASSLELGPGYTF. The CDR3 DNA sequence: TGTGCCAGCAGCTTAGAATTAGGACCTGGCTACACCTTC. Complete variable domain (other parts from reference TRBV7-2 and TRBJ1-2): GAGVSQSPSNKVTEKGKDVELRCDPISGHTALYWYRQSLGQGLEFLIYFQGNSAPDKSGLPSDRFSAERTGGSVSTLTIQRTQQEDSAVYLCASSLELGPGYTFGSGTRLTVV.

V usage is TRBV18 and J usage is TRBJ1-1, with no clear D. Germline lookup yields CDR1 KGHSH and CDR2 LQKENI. The V gene lost 1 base and the J gene lost 4 bases, with 16 bases spanning the gap. The length of the CDR3 is 16 residues. The CDR3 spells CASSPRRQAESTEAFF. CDR3 nucleotide sequence: TGTGCCAGCTCACCACGGCGGCAGGCCGAAAGCACTGAAGCTTTCTTT.

The chain couples TRBV2 to TRBJ2-2; tentatively, D is TRBD1 (6 bases). Per germline, CDR1 SNHLY and CDR2 FYNNEI. The CDR3 totals 12 residues. The ends were cut back, 8 bases at V and 4 bases at J, with 8 bases in the middle. DNA of the CDR3: TGTGCCAGCCAACAGGGCACCGGGGAGCTGTTTTTT. Its protein is CASQQGTGELFF.

CDR3 sequence (DNA): TGCAGCGTGGGGACAAGCAATCAGCCCCAGCATTTT. Its protein product is CSVGTSNQPQHF. This chain connects TRBV29-1 to TRBJ1-5; TRBD1 is a possible D gene (6 bases). The CDR3 is made up of 12 amino acids. V was pared by 6 bases and J by 1 base, with 7 bases between. Germline V lookup: CDR1 SQVTM, CDR2 ANQGSEA.

The chain employs TRBV7-9 and TRBJ2-3; 11 positions match TRBD2. This CDR3 region has 16 residues. After removal of 4 bases from V and 4 bases from J, the junction contained 7 bases not matched to a gene. Germline loops: CDR1 SEHNR, CDR2 FQNEAQ (reference sequence). DNA of the CDR3: TGTGCCAGCAGCTGGGGTAGCGGGGGGGCTTCAGATACGCAGTATTTT. Its translation: CASSWGSGGASDTQYF.

Only a few counts were recorded for this clone. The rearrangement uses TRBV7-9 and TRBJ2-3; no clear D gene. The germline V gene encodes CDR1 SEHNR and CDR2 FQNEAQ (reference sequence). The CDR3 has 16 residues. The V end lost 6 bases, the J end lost 2 bases, and 18 bases lay between the germline ends. As DNA, the CDR3 is TGTGCCAGCAGACCCAAGGCGGCCCCGCCCACAGATACGCAGTATTTT. This codes for CASRPKAAPPTDTQYF.

V usage is TRBV6-5 and J usage is TRBJ2-1; TRBD2 matches at 9 bases. The CDR3 has 15 amino acids. In germline, CDR1 is MNHEY, CDR2 SVGAGI. V trimming: 5 bases; J trimming: 9 bases; junction bases outside the gene matches: 11. CDR3 region: CASSPLTGRGGEQFF. CDR3 nucleotides: TGTGCCAGCAGTCCTCTGACGGGGCGGGGGGGTGAGCAGTTCTTC.

The chain uses TRBV9 and TRBJ1-2, with a tentative D call TRBD1 (5 bases). CDR3 length: 14 residues. Trimming stripped 3 bases from V and 4 bases from J, with 13 bases between. Germline CDR1 is SGDLS and CDR2 is YYNGEE. CDR3: CASSGRVGVYGYTF. For the CDR3, the DNA is TGTGCCAGCAGCGGCAGGGTCGGTGTCTATGGCTACACCTTC.

The chain is built from TRBV4-3 and TRBJ2-3; no firm D call. This CDR3 has 14 amino acids. CDR1 and CDR2 from the germline V gene are LGHNA and YSLEER. V dropped 0 bases and J dropped 5 bases, with 9 bases sitting between them. For the CDR3, the DNA is TGCGCCAGCAGCCAAGAAGCTGGGCAAGATACGCAGTATTTT. Residues: CASSQEAGQDTQYF.

The chain recombines TRBV5-1 with TRBJ2-1; 14 bases are a match to TRBD2. CDR1 is SGHRS, CDR2 YFSETQ, per germline. This CDR3 comprises 17 residues. Trimming at V came to 6 bases and at J to 1 base, leaving 6 bases not matched to a gene. The CDR3: CASKGTSGGVSYNEQFF. The CDR3 region has the DNA TGCGCCAGCAAAGGGACTAGCGGGGGTGTATCCTACAATGAGCAGTTCTTC. The full variable domain, its missing parts supplied by reference TRBV5-1 and TRBJ2-1, is KAGVTQTPRYLIKTRGQQVTLSCSPISGHRSVSWYQQTPGQGLQFLFEYFSETQRNKGNFPGRFSGRQFSNSRSEMNVSTLELGDSALYLCASKGTSGGVSYNEQFFGPGTRLTVL.

V is TRBV30 and J is TRBJ1-1, with D uncertain. Germline lookup yields CDR1 GTSNPN and CDR2 SVGIG (reference sequence). V lost 1 base to trimming and J lost 1 base, with 7 bases between them. The CDR3 has 13 amino acids. CDR3 protein: CAWSGRSNTEAFF. The CDR3 nucleotides read TGTGCCTGGAGTGGTCGGTCGAACACTGAAGCTTTCTTT.

The count of this clone is one. The chain uses TRBV12-5 and TRBJ2-1; no firm D call. The germline CDR1 and CDR2 sequences are LGHNT and FRNRAP. The CDR3 is made up of 12 amino acids. The V end was cut by 3 bases, the J end by 3 bases, with 3 bases between. In DNA, the CDR3 is TGTGCTAGTGGTTTTGGCTACAATGAGCAGTTCTTC. Encoded protein: CASGFGYNEQFF.

This rearrangement joins TRBV5-1 to TRBJ1-4; D is possibly TRBD1 (6 bases). The V gene's germline CDR1 is SGHRS and CDR2 YFSETQ. This CDR3 has 16 amino acids. V lost 4 bases and J lost 4, with 17 bases in between. The CDR3 DNA reads TGCGCCAGCAGCCCGGGACGGGACAAATTTAATGAAAAACTGTTTTTT. This translates into CASSPGRDKFNEKLFF.

The J gene is TRBJ1-6, the V gene TRBV5-6; 11 nucleotides match TRBD1. This CDR3 comprises 17 residues. Germline trimming cut 4 bases from V and 7 bases from J; bases unmatched to any gene: 10. Germline values: CDR1 SGHDT, CDR2 YYEEEE. CDR3 sequence: CASSRLAGTGGNSPLHF. CDR3 in DNA: TGTGCCAGCAGCCGCTTAGCCGGGACAGGGGGAAATTCACCCCTCCACTTT. Supplemented by reference TRBV5-6 and TRBJ1-6, the full variable domain reads DAGVTQSPTHLIKTRGQQVTLRCSPKSGHDTVSWYQQALGQGPQFIFQYYEEEERQRGNFPDRFSGHQFPNYSSELNVNALLLGDSALYLCASSRLAGTGGNSPLHFGNGTRLTVT.

J is TRBJ2-5 and V is TRBV4-2; D remains ambiguous. The CDR3 contains 11 residues. CDR1 and CDR2 (germline): LGHNA, YNFKEQ. V lost 0 bases to trimming and J lost 4 bases, with 0 bases between them. The CDR3 DNA reads TGTGCCAGCAGCCAAGAAGAGACCCAGTACTTC. It is translated as CASSQEETQYF.

CDR3 in DNA: TGTGCCAGCAGTGAAGCGGGGACAGCGGCCTATGGCTACACCTTC. This codes for CASSEAGTAAYGYTF. The genes are TRBV2 and TRBJ1-2; 7 bases are shared with TRBD1. The ends lost 0 bases at V and 4 bases at J; junction bases unmatched: 5. CDR1 and CDR2 from the germline V gene are SNHLY and FYNNEI. CDR3 length equals 15 residues.

This rearrangement joins TRBV6-1 to TRBJ1-5; TRBD1 aligns across 10 bases. Per germline, CDR1 MNHNS and CDR2 SASEGT. CDR3 length: 15 residues. J was trimmed by 4 bases and V by 6 bases; bases with no gene match: 6. In DNA, the CDR3 is TGTGCCAGCAGCTGGACAGGGGGATTTAATCAGCCCCAGCATTTT. Translated: CASSWTGGFNQPQHF.

In this sample, this clone turned up a few times. V is TRBV19 and J is TRBJ2-6, with D maybe TRBD1 (7 bases). CDR3 size: 16 residues. CDR1 and CDR2 from the germline V gene are LNHDA and SQIVND (reference sequence). V lost 2 bases and J 1 base, leaving 9 bases between the germline ends. The CDR3 reads CASSIPGGSGANVLTF. The CDR3 nucleotides read TGTGCCAGTAGTATACCAGGGGGGTCTGGGGCCAACGTCCTGACTTTC.

The chain carries TRBV7-6 and TRBJ2-3, with D possibly TRBD2 on 5 matching bases. Germline lookup yields CDR1 SGHVS and CDR2 FNYEAQ. The CDR3 totals 13 residues. The V gene lost 6 bases and the J gene lost 0 bases, with 7 bases spanning the gap. In DNA, the CDR3 is TGTGCCAGCAGGGACTGGAGCACAGATACGCAGTATTTT. It specifies CASRDWSTDTQYF.

The chain has TRBV6-1 and TRBJ2-7, with 8 bases that match TRBD1. CDR1 is MNHNS and CDR2 is SASEGT in the germline V gene. CDR3 length equals 15 residues. Unmatched junction bases numbered 5, after V lost 0 bases and J lost 4 bases. The CDR3 region is CASSEAGRGLYEQYF. CDR3 nucleotides: TGTGCCAGCAGTGAAGCGGGCAGGGGGCTATACGAGCAGTACTTC.

The CDR3 region is CAGGRAIYNSPLHF. CDR3 sequence (DNA): TGTGCTGGGGGACGGGCGATCTATAATTCACCCCTCCACTTT. The J gene is TRBJ1-6, the V gene TRBV30; maybe TRBD1 (5 bases). The germline V gene encodes CDR1 GTSNPN and CDR2 SVGIG (reference sequence). CDR3 length: 14 residues.